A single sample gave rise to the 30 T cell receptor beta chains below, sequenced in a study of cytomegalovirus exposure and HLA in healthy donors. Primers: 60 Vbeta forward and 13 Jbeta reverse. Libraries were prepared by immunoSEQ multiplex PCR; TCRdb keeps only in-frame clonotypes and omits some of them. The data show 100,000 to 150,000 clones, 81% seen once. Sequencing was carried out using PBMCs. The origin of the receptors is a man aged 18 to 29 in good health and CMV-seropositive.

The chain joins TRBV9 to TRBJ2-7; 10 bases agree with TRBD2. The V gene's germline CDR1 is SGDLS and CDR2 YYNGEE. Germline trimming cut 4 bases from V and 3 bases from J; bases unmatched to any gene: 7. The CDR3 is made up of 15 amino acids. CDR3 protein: CASSISGRAGYEQYF. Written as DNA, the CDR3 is TGTGCCAGCAGCATCAGCGGGAGGGCCGGCTACGAGCAGTACTTC.

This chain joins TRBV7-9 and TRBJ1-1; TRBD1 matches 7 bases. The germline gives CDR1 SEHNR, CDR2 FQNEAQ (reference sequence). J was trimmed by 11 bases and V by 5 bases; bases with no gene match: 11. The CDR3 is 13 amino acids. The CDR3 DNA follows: TGTGCCAGCAGCCCCCCGGGACAGTTTTATGCTTTCTTT. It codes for CASSPPGQFYAFF.

The CDR3, as DNA: TGCGCCAGCAGCCAAGATGTTATGGTTGCGGAAACGCAGTATTTT. Translated: CASSQDVMVAETQYF. The chain recombines TRBV4-3 with TRBJ2-3; no firm D call. Germline-derived CDR1 and CDR2 are LGHNA and YSLEER. The CDR3 contains 15 residues. Trimming stripped 0 bases from V and 9 bases from J, with 16 bases between.

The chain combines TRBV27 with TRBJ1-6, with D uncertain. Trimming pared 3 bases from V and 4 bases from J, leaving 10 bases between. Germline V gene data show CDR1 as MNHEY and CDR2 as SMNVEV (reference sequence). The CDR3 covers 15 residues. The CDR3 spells CASSFSGSYNSPLHF. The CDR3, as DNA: TGTGCCAGCAGTTTTTCAGGCTCTTATAATTCACCCCTCCACTTT.

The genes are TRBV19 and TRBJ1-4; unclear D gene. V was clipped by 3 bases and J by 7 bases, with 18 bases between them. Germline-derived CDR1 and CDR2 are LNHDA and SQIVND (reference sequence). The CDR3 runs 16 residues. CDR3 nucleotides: TGTGCCAGTAGTATCGGTGAGGGTCGCCGGAGTGAAAAACTGTTTTTT. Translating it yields CASSIGEGRRSEKLFF.

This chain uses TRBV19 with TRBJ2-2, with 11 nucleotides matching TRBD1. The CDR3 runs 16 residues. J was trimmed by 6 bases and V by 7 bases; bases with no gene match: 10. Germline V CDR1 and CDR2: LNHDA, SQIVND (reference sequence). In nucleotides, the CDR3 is TGTGCCAGTAAGGGGACAGGGGGTAGGGGCGCCGGGGAGCTGTTTTTT. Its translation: CASKGTGGRGAGELFF.

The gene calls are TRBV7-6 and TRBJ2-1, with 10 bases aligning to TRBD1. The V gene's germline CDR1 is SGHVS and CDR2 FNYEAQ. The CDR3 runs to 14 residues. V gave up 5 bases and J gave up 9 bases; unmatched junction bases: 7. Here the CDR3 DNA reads TGTGCCAGCAGCCGCGGGACAGGGGTCGCTGAGCAGTTCTTC. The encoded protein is CASSRGTGVAEQFF.

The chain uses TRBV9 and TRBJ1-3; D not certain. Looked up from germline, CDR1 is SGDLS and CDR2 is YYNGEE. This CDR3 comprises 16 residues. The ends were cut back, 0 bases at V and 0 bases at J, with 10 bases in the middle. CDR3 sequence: CASSVAVVPSGNTIYF. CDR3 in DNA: TGTGCCAGCAGCGTAGCGGTGGTCCCCTCTGGAAACACCATATATTTT.

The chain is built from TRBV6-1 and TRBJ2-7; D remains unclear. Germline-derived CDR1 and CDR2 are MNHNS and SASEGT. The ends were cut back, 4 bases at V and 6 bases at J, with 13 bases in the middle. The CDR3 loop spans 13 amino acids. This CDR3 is CASSVSSNFEQYF. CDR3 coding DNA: TGTGCCAGCAGTGTTAGCAGTAACTTCGAGCAGTACTTC.

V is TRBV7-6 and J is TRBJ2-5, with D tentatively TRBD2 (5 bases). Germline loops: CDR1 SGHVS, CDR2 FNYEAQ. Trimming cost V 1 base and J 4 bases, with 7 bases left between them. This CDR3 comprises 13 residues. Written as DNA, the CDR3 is TGTGCCAGCAGCTTAGAACGGGGAGAGACCCAGTACTTC. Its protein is CASSLERGETQYF. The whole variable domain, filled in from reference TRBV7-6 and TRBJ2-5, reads GAGVSQSPRYKVTKRGQDVALRCDPISGHVSLYWYRQALGQGPEFLTYFNYEAQQDKSGLPNDRFSAERPEGSISTLTIQRTEQRDSAMYRCASSLERGETQYFGPGTRLLVL.

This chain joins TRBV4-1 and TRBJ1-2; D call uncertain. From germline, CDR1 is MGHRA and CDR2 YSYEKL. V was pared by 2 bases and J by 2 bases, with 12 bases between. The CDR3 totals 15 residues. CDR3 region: CASSQSPFGNYGYTF. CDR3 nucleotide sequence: TGCGCCAGCAGCCAAAGCCCTTTCGGGAACTATGGCTACACCTTC.

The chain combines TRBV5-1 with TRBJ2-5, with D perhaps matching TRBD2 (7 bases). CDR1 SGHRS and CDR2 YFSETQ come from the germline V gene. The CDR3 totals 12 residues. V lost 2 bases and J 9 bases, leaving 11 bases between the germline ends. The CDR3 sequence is CASSFKGGAQYF. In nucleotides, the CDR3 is TGCGCCAGCAGCTTCAAGGGGGGGGCCCAGTACTTC.

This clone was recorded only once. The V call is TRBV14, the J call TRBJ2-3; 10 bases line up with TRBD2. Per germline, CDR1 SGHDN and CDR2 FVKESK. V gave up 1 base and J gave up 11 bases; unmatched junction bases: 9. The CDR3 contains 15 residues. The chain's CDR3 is CASSQGLAGVRRQYF. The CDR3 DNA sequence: TGTGCCAGCAGCCAAGGCCTAGCGGGAGTTCGGCGGCAGTATTTT.

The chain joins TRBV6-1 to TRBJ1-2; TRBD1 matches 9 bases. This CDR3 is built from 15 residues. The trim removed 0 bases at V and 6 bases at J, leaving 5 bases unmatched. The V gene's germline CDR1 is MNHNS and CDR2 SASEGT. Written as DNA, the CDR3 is TGTGCCAGCAGTGAAGCGTACGGGACAGGGCATGGCTACACCTTC. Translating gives CASSEAYGTGHGYTF.

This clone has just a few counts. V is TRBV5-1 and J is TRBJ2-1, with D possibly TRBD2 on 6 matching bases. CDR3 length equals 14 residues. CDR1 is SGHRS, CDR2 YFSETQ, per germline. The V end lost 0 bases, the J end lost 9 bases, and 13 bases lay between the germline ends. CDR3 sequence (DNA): TGCGCCAGCAGCTTGGCTGGCGGGACGGCTGAGCAGTTCTTC. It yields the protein CASSLAGGTAEQFF.

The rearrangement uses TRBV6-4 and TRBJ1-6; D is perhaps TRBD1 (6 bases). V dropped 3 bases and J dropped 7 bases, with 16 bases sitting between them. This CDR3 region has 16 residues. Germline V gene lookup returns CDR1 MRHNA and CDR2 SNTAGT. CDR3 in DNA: TGTGCCAGCAGTGAGGTGGCGCGGACAGCGAATTCACCCCTCCACTTT. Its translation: CASSEVARTANSPLHF.

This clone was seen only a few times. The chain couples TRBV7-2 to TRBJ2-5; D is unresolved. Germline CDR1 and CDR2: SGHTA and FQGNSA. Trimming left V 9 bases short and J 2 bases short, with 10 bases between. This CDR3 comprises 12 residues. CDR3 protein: CASAVGQETQYF. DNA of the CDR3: TGTGCCAGTGCGGTCGGGCAAGAGACCCAGTACTTC. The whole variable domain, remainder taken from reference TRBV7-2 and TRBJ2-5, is GAGVSQSPSNKVTEKGKDVELRCDPISGHTALYWYRQSLGQGLEFLIYFQGNSAPDKSGLPSDRFSAERTGGSVSTLTIQRTQQEDSAVYLCASAVGQETQYFGPGTRLLVL.

DNA of the CDR3: TGTGCCAGTGGTTTCGGGGTGTACACTGAAGCTTTCTTT. Its translation is CASGFGVYTEAFF. V and J are TRBV19 and TRBJ1-1; D unclear. The CDR3 is made up of 13 amino acids. Trimming removed 8 bases from V and 3 bases from J, with 13 bases in between. Germline V gene sequence: CDR1 LNHDA, CDR2 SQIVND (reference sequence).

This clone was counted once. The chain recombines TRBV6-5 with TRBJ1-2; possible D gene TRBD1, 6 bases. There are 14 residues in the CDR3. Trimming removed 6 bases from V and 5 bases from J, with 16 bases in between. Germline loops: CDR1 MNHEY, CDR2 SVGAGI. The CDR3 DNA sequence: TGTGCCAGCAGGCGAACAGGGTTTGGATATGGCTACACCTTC. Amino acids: CASRRTGFGYGYTF.

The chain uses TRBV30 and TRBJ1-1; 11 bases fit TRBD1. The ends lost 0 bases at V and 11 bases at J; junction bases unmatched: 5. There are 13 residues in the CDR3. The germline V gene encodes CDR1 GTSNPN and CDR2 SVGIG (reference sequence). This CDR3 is CAWSVRTGGFAFF. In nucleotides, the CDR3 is TGTGCCTGGAGTGTAAGGACAGGGGGCTTCGCTTTCTTT.

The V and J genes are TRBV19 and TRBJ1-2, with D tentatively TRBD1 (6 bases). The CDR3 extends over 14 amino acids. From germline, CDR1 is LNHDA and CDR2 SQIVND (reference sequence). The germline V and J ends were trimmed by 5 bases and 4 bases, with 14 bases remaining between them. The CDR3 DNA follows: TGTGCCAGTAGTCCAACTACAGGGATCTATGGCTACACCTTC. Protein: CASSPTTGIYGYTF.

CDR3 sequence: CAISESLTEISNQPQHF. The DNA for the CDR3 is TGTGCCATCAGTGAGTCCTTGACAGAGATTAGCAATCAGCCCCAGCATTTT. The chain joins TRBV10-3 to TRBJ1-5; D is possibly TRBD1 (5 bases). V dropped 0 bases and J dropped 0 bases, with 12 bases sitting between them. CDR1 and CDR2 (germline): ENHRY, SYGVKD. CDR3 length: 17 residues.

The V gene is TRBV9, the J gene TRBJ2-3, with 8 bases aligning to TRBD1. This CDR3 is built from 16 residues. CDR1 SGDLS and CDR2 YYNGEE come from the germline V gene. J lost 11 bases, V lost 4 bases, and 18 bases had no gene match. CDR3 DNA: TGTGCCAGCAGCTTCGATCCGGGACAGGCTCAAATCGTGCAGTATTTT. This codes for CASSFDPGQAQIVQYF.

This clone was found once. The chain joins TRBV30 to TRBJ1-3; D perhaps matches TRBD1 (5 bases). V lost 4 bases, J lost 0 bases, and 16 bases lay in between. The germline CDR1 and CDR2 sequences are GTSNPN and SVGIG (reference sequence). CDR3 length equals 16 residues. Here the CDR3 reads CAWKFGGRHSGNTIYF. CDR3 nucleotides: TGTGCCTGGAAGTTCGGGGGACGGCACTCTGGAAACACCATATATTTT.

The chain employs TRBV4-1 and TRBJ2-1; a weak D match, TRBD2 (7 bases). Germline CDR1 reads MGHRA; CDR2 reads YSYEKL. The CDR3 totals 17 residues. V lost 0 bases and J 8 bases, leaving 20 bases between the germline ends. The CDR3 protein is CASSQDQGGGLSHEQFF. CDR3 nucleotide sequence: TGCGCCAGCAGCCAAGATCAAGGGGGGGGACTAAGTCATGAGCAGTTCTTC.

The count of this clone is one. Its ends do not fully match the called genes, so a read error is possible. CDR3 nucleotide sequence: TGTGCTAGCAGCCCGCTAGCGGGAGAAGCCGGGGAGCTGTTTTTT. Its translation is CASSPLAGEAGELFF. The chain recombines TRBV7-7 with TRBJ2-2; 10 bases fit TRBD2. The CDR3 covers 15 residues. Looked up from germline, CDR1 is SSHAT and CDR2 is FNYEAQ (reference sequence).

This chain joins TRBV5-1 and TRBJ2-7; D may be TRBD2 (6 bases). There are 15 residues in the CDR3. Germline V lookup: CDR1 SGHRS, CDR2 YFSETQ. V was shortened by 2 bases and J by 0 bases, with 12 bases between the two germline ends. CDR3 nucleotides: TGCGCCAGCAGCTTAGGCGGGAAGAGCTCCTACGAGCAGTACTTC. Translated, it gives CASSLGGKSSYEQYF.

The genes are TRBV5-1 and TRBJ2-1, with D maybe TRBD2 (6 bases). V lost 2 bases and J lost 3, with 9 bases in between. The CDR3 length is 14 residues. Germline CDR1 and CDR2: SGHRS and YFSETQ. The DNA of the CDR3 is TGCGCCAGCAGCTTCCGGGGACTCTACAATGAGCAGTTCTTC. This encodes CASSFRGLYNEQFF. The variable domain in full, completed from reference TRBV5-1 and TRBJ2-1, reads KAGVTQTPRYLIKTRGQQVTLSCSPISGHRSVSWYQQTPGQGLQFLFEYFSETQRNKGNFPGRFSGRQFSNSRSEMNVSTLELGDSALYLCASSFRGLYNEQFFGPGTRLTVL.

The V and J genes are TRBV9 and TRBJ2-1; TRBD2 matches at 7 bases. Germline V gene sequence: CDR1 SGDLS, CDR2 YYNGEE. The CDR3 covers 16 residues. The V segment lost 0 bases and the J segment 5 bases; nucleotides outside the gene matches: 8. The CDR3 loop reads CASSVDVGGSHNEQFF. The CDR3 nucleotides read TGTGCCAGCAGCGTAGACGTGGGGGGGAGCCACAATGAGCAGTTCTTC.

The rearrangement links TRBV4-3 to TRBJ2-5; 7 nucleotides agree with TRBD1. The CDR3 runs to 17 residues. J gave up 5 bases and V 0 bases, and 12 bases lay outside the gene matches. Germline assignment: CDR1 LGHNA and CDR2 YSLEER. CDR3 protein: CASSQDGGRGLGETQYF. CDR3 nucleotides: TGCGCCAGCAGCCAAGATGGGGGTAGGGGGCTTGGGGAGACCCAGTACTTC.